The clone carrying this T cell receptor beta chain was counted between two and nine times. The sample originates from a study of blood T cell repertoires in COVID-19. On the study more broadly: PBMCs, B-cell-depleted T cells, or T cells provided the cDNA or gDNA that made up the material.

Donors were grouped by their self-reported clinical history. Among Cohort 3 donors, those recovered had two negative PCRs, clearance, or symptom resolution. CDR1 and CDR2 (germline): SGHAT, FQNNGV. Trimming left V 5 bases short and J 0 bases short, with 19 bases between. The CDR3 is 18 amino acids. Original data processing: Amplification of reference gene primers was used by the study to estimate nucleated cell counts. Profiled with immunoSEQ multiplex PCR; TCRdb holds only in-frame clones, not every one. The D gene and trimming were derived from the DNA, and the V and J assignments and clone size from that table. Of 170,000 or so clones in the sample, 88% were seen once.

The chain links TRBV11-2 to TRBJ1-4; D is unclear. Specimen: PBMCs or T cells enriched from blood (not recorded which). The source is a woman in her late teens or twenties who had recovered from COVID-19. The CDR3 DNA reads TGTGCCAGCAGCCCCCTGGATGTAGCACTAGCAACTAATGAAAAACTGTTTTTT. Its translation: CASSPLDVALATNEKLFF.